A selection of T cell receptor beta chains follows, all from one sample in a study of OX40 agonist ivuxolimab in advanced cancers. Assay: immunoSEQ multiplex PCR; the TCRdb copy retains only in-frame clones and omits some. The sample holds about 20,000 clones; around 72% are singletons and the top ten take about a fifth. The material was CD4+ or CD8+ T cells sorted from blood, obtained in a trial of the OX40 agonist ivuxolimab. These TCRs come from an adult with an advanced solid tumor such as melanoma, head and neck, liver or kidney cancer. CDR3s include the opening cysteine and the closing phenylalanine or tryptophan. A D gene is named only where the DNA matches it firmly. Size is omitted from some rows. Given values are once, few, many or a class for expanded clones.

cdr3_aa: CASSLEGGTTGGHYGYTF; cdr3_nt: TGTGCCAGCAGCTTAGAGGGGGGGACGACAGGAGGTCACTATGGCTACACCTTC; v_call: TRBV7-3; clone_size: few; d_call: NA; j_call: TRBJ1-2
cdr3_aa: CASSLGGPGEQFF; cdr3_nt: TGTGCCAGCAGCTTAGGGGGCCCCGGTGAGCAGTTCTTC; v_call: TRBV11-1; clone_size: NA; d_call: NA; j_call: TRBJ2-1
cdr3_aa: CASKVEVGGSGELFF; cdr3_nt: TGTGCCAGCAAGGTCGAGGTGGGGGGATCCGGGGAGCTGTTTTTT; v_call: TRBV6-5; clone_size: NA; d_call: NA; j_call: TRBJ2-2
cdr3_aa: CASSLTGGFANQPQHF; cdr3_nt: TGTGCCAGCAGCCTGACAGGGGGCTTCGCGAATCAGCCCCAGCATTTT; v_call: TRBV5-5; clone_size: NA; d_call: TRBD1; j_call: TRBJ1-5
cdr3_aa: CAWDDGGFNNQPQHF; cdr3_nt: TGTGCCTGGGACGATGGAGGATTCAACAATCAGCCCCAGCATTTT; v_call: TRBV30; clone_size: NA; d_call: NA; j_call: TRBJ1-5
cdr3_aa: CASSHPGSYTDTQYF; cdr3_nt: TGTGCCAGCAGCCACCCGGGGTCTTACACAGATACGCAGTATTTT; v_call: TRBV6-1; clone_size: few; d_call: NA; j_call: TRBJ2-3
cdr3_aa: CASSHPDRHPRRNTIYF; cdr3_nt: TGCGCCAGCAGTCATCCGGACAGGCATCCACGCCGGAACACCATATATTTT; v_call: TRBV23-1; clone_size: NA; d_call: TRBD1; j_call: TRBJ1-3
cdr3_aa: CAWSPLSGELFF; cdr3_nt: TGTGCCTGGAGCCCTCTATCCGGGGAGCTGTTTTTT; v_call: TRBV30; clone_size: medium-sized; d_call: NA; j_call: TRBJ2-2
cdr3_aa: CASREGFEQFF; cdr3_nt: TGTGCCAGCCGGGAAGGATTTGAGCAGTTCTTC; v_call: TRBV7-9; clone_size: NA; d_call: NA; j_call: TRBJ2-1
cdr3_aa: CASRKTGATEAFF; cdr3_nt: TGTGCCAGCAGAAAGACAGGGGCCACTGAAGCTTTCTTT; v_call: TRBV27; clone_size: NA; d_call: TRBD1; j_call: TRBJ1-1
cdr3_aa: CASSYFYQGSNEQFF; cdr3_nt: TGTGCCAGCAGTTACTTTTACCAGGGCAGCAATGAGCAGTTCTTC; v_call: TRBV6-5; clone_size: medium-sized; d_call: NA; j_call: TRBJ2-1
cdr3_aa: CASSFGTLGEQYF; cdr3_nt: TGTGCCAGCAGCTTCGGGACTCTCGGCGAGCAGTACTTC; v_call: TRBV5-6; clone_size: NA; d_call: NA; j_call: TRBJ2-7
cdr3_aa: CASSESNRADGYTF; cdr3_nt: TGTGCCAGCAGTGAATCCAACAGGGCTGATGGCTACACCTTC; v_call: TRBV6-5; clone_size: NA; d_call: NA; j_call: TRBJ1-2
cdr3_aa: CASSQRAGATEAFF; cdr3_nt: TGTGCCAGCAGCCAAAGGGCAGGGGCCACTGAAGCTTTCTTT; v_call: TRBV5-4; clone_size: NA; d_call: NA; j_call: TRBJ1-1
cdr3_aa: CASSLKEYNEQFF; cdr3_nt: TGTGCCAGCAGCTTAAAGGAGTACAATGAGCAGTTCTTC; v_call: TRBV7-3; clone_size: NA; d_call: NA; j_call: TRBJ2-1
cdr3_aa: CASSLLTETGELFF; cdr3_nt: TGTGCCAGCAGCTTATTGACCGAGACCGGGGAGCTGTTTTTT; v_call: TRBV7-9; clone_size: many; d_call: NA; j_call: TRBJ2-2
cdr3_aa: CASSSLAGFQETQYF; cdr3_nt: TGTGCTAGCAGCTCACTAGCGGGGTTCCAAGAGACCCAGTACTTC; v_call: TRBV7-7; clone_size: once; d_call: TRBD2; j_call: TRBJ2-5
cdr3_aa: CASSSGPVLGGNTIYF; cdr3_nt: TGTGCCAGCAGCTCTGGACCAGTCTTGGGCGGAAACACCATATATTTT; v_call: TRBV7-9; clone_size: NA; d_call: NA; j_call: TRBJ1-3
cdr3_aa: CASSHTSGETEAFF; cdr3_nt: TGCGCCAGCAGCCATACCTCAGGGGAGACTGAAGCTTTCTTT; v_call: TRBV4-3; clone_size: NA; d_call: NA; j_call: TRBJ1-1
cdr3_aa: CASSRQGNSNQPQHF; cdr3_nt: TGTGCCAGCAGCCGACAGGGTAATAGCAATCAGCCCCAGCATTTT; v_call: TRBV7-2; clone_size: once; d_call: TRBD1; j_call: TRBJ1-5
cdr3_aa: CASSFVGQLNTEAFF; cdr3_nt: TGTGCCAGCAGCTTCGTAGGGCAGTTAAACACTGAAGCTTTCTTT; v_call: TRBV7-2; clone_size: NA; d_call: NA; j_call: TRBJ1-1
cdr3_aa: CASSVGLASTSTDTQYF; cdr3_nt: TGTGCCAGCAGCGTCGGACTAGCGAGTACTAGCACAGATACGCAGTATTTT; v_call: TRBV9; clone_size: NA; d_call: TRBD2; j_call: TRBJ2-3
cdr3_aa: CASSADISAPHEQYF; cdr3_nt: TGTGCCAGCAGCGCGGACATTTCGGCTCCACACGAGCAGTACTTC; v_call: TRBV11-3; clone_size: NA; d_call: NA; j_call: TRBJ2-7
cdr3_aa: CASGRSEKLFF; cdr3_nt: TGTGCCAGCGGTAGGAGTGAAAAACTGTTTTTT; v_call: TRBV7-9; clone_size: medium-sized; d_call: NA; j_call: TRBJ1-4
cdr3_aa: CASSLRPDEQYF; cdr3_nt: TGTGCCAGCAGCCTGAGACCAGACGAGCAGTACTTC; v_call: TRBV5-6; clone_size: NA; d_call: NA; j_call: TRBJ2-7
cdr3_aa: CASTSSLVGNEQFF; cdr3_nt: TGTGCCAGCACCTCCTCCCTAGTAGGCAATGAGCAGTTCTTC; v_call: TRBV28; clone_size: NA; d_call: NA; j_call: TRBJ2-1
cdr3_aa: CASSQEKEGVDEQFF; cdr3_nt: TGCGCCAGCAGCCAAGAAAAGGAGGGGGTCGATGAGCAGTTCTTC; v_call: TRBV4-3; clone_size: NA; d_call: NA; j_call: TRBJ2-1
cdr3_aa: CASTGLGDGYTF; cdr3_nt: TGTGCCAGTACCGGATTGGGGGATGGCTACACCTTC; v_call: TRBV19; clone_size: few; d_call: NA; j_call: TRBJ1-2
cdr3_aa: CASSSTQSQIPSYEQYF; cdr3_nt: TGTGCCAGCAGCTCAACGCAGAGTCAAATTCCCTCCTACGAGCAGTACTTC; v_call: TRBV11-1; clone_size: NA; d_call: NA; j_call: TRBJ2-7
cdr3_aa: CASSVETTPSGANVLTF; cdr3_nt: TGTGCCAGCAGCGTTGAGACTACCCCCTCTGGGGCCAACGTCCTGACTTTC; v_call: TRBV9; clone_size: NA; d_call: NA; j_call: TRBJ2-6
cdr3_aa: CASSSEGGPVIQEAQYF; cdr3_nt: TGTGCCAGCAGCTCCGAGGGGGGCCCGGTCATCCAAGAGGCCCAGTACTTC; v_call: TRBV11-2; clone_size: once; d_call: NA; j_call: TRBJ2-5
cdr3_aa: CASSPRDGEQYF; cdr3_nt: TGTGCCAGTAGTCCCAGGGACGGCGAGCAGTACTTC; v_call: TRBV19; clone_size: NA; d_call: NA; j_call: TRBJ2-7
cdr3_aa: CSVRQGPEQYF; cdr3_nt: TGCAGTGTTCGACAGGGGCCCGAGCAGTACTTC; v_call: TRBV20-1; clone_size: NA; d_call: TRBD1; j_call: TRBJ2-7
cdr3_aa: CASRAQGFGDFNQPQHF; cdr3_nt: TGTGCCAGCAGAGCACAGGGATTTGGGGATTTTAATCAGCCCCAGCATTTT; v_call: TRBV27; clone_size: few; d_call: NA; j_call: TRBJ1-5
cdr3_aa: CASSDCGTSGFRSYNSPLHF; cdr3_nt: TGCGCCAGCAGTGACTGTGGCACCAGTGGATTTCGCTCCTATAATTCACCCCTCCACTTT; v_call: TRBV10-1; clone_size: NA; d_call: NA; j_call: TRBJ1-6
cdr3_aa: CASSWTGGHGYTF; cdr3_nt: TGTGCCAGCAGCTGGACAGGGGGCCATGGCTACACCTTC; v_call: TRBV7-8; clone_size: NA; d_call: TRBD1; j_call: TRBJ1-2
cdr3_aa: CASSLFQGGDEQYF; cdr3_nt: TGTGCCAGCAGTTTATTCCAGGGGGGAGACGAGCAGTACTTC; v_call: TRBV27; clone_size: NA; d_call: NA; j_call: TRBJ2-7
cdr3_aa: CASSEKPYSVYEQYF; cdr3_nt: TGCGCCAGCAGTGAGAAGCCGTACTCAGTCTACGAGCAGTACTTC; v_call: TRBV10-1; clone_size: NA; d_call: NA; j_call: TRBJ2-7
cdr3_aa: CASSFTGQNTDTQYF; cdr3_nt: TGTGCCAGCAGCTTCACAGGGCAGAACACAGATACGCAGTATTTT; v_call: TRBV7-9; clone_size: NA; d_call: NA; j_call: TRBJ2-3
cdr3_aa: CSVETGEGTEAFF; cdr3_nt: TGCAGCGTTGAAACAGGGGAAGGAACTGAAGCTTTCTTT; v_call: TRBV29-1; clone_size: NA; d_call: TRBD1; j_call: TRBJ1-1
cdr3_aa: CASSPGGTDTQYF; cdr3_nt: TGTGCCAGCTCACCGGGCGGCACAGATACGCAGTATTTT; v_call: TRBV18; clone_size: once; d_call: NA; j_call: TRBJ2-3
cdr3_aa: CASSPNRGQRDTQYF; cdr3_nt: TGTGCCAGCAGCCCAAACAGGGGGCAAAGAGATACGCAGTATTTT; v_call: TRBV7-9; clone_size: NA; d_call: TRBD1; j_call: TRBJ2-3
cdr3_aa: CATSTSGQLDNEQYF; cdr3_nt: TGTGCCACCAGCACCTCGGGACAGTTAGACAACGAGCAGTACTTC; v_call: TRBV15; clone_size: many; d_call: TRBD1; j_call: TRBJ2-7
cdr3_aa: CATSSQLAANTGELFF; cdr3_nt: TGTGCCACCAGCAGCCAACTAGCGGCGAACACCGGGGAGCTGTTTTTT; v_call: TRBV15; clone_size: few; d_call: TRBD2; j_call: TRBJ2-2
cdr3_aa: CASSQEEGTYNEQFF; cdr3_nt: TGTGCCAGCAGCCAAGAGGAGGGCACTTACAATGAGCAGTTCTTC; v_call: TRBV7-9; clone_size: NA; d_call: NA; j_call: TRBJ2-1
cdr3_aa: CSVVPQAGALYNEQFF; cdr3_nt: TGCAGCGTTGTCCCGCAAGCGGGGGCCCTCTACAATGAGCAGTTCTTC; v_call: TRBV29-1; clone_size: NA; d_call: TRBD2; j_call: TRBJ2-1
cdr3_aa: CASNLGVGSRTDTQYF; cdr3_nt: TGTGCCAGCAATTTGGGGGTCGGGTCCCGCACAGATACGCAGTATTTT; v_call: TRBV5-6; clone_size: few; d_call: NA; j_call: TRBJ2-3
cdr3_aa: CASSDVMNTEAFF; cdr3_nt: TGTGCCAGCAGCGACGTGATGAACACTGAAGCTTTCTTT; v_call: TRBV27; clone_size: NA; d_call: NA; j_call: TRBJ1-1
cdr3_aa: CASTPLTGGLTEAFF; cdr3_nt: TGTGCCAGCACTCCCCTGACAGGGGGTCTCACTGAAGCTTTCTTT; v_call: TRBV7-2; clone_size: NA; d_call: TRBD1; j_call: TRBJ1-1
cdr3_aa: CASSLTTSRVGKTQYF; cdr3_nt: TGTGCCAGCAGCCTGACAACTAGCAGGGTCGGGAAGACCCAGTACTTC; v_call: TRBV14; clone_size: NA; d_call: NA; j_call: TRBJ2-5
cdr3_aa: CASNSRTNSYEQYF; cdr3_nt: TGTGCCAGCAATTCGCGAACAAATTCCTACGAGCAGTACTTC; v_call: TRBV6-5; clone_size: NA; d_call: NA; j_call: TRBJ2-7
cdr3_aa: CASSRARQGATVQYF; cdr3_nt: TGTGCCAGCAGTAGGGCCAGACAGGGGGCAACGGTGCAGTACTTC; v_call: TRBV2; clone_size: NA; d_call: TRBD1; j_call: TRBJ2-7
cdr3_aa: CASSTSETSTDTQYF; cdr3_nt: TGTGCCAGCAGCACTAGCGAAACTAGCACAGATACGCAGTATTTT; v_call: TRBV28; clone_size: NA; d_call: TRBD2; j_call: TRBJ2-3
cdr3_aa: CASSTNRGRKNIQYF; cdr3_nt: TGTGCCAGCAGCACTAACAGGGGGCGAAAAAACATTCAGTACTTC; v_call: TRBV7-8; clone_size: NA; d_call: TRBD1; j_call: TRBJ2-4
cdr3_aa: CASSYLSSYNEQFF; cdr3_nt: TGTGCCAGCAGTTATTTGAGCTCCTACAATGAGCAGTTCTTC; v_call: TRBV7-9; clone_size: NA; d_call: NA; j_call: TRBJ2-1
cdr3_aa: CASTPGGPGQPQHF; cdr3_nt: TGTGCCAGCACCCCGGGGGGTCCTGGTCAGCCCCAGCATTTT; v_call: TRBV27; clone_size: NA; d_call: NA; j_call: TRBJ1-5
cdr3_aa: CASTPVRGSYEQYF; cdr3_nt: TGTGCCAGCACCCCGGTGAGGGGCTCCTACGAGCAGTACTTC; v_call: TRBV7-9; clone_size: NA; d_call: NA; j_call: TRBJ2-7
cdr3_aa: CAISQTSGGYRTDTQYF; cdr3_nt: TGTGCCATCAGCCAGACTAGCGGGGGGTATCGCACAGATACGCAGTATTTT; v_call: TRBV10-3; clone_size: NA; d_call: TRBD2; j_call: TRBJ2-3